A selection of T cell receptor beta chains follows, all from one sample in a study of blood T cell repertoires in COVID-19. Clones were sequenced by immunoSEQ multiplex PCR, and TCRdb holds only the in-frame ones, with some missing. The profile shows some 50,000 clones, 75% to 95% of them singletons. The sequenced sample was peripheral blood. These receptors were collected from a middle-aged man with acute or convalescent COVID-19. CDR3s leave out the opening cysteine and the closing phenylalanine or tryptophan.

TRBV6-5	ASSYSRVSPLH
TRBV4-1	ASSQEGGPRGKLF
TRBV9	ASSAKTDTQY
TRBV20-1	SASGGGLQETQY
TRBV25-1	ASSEGCDSLCGGD
TRBV11-2	ASALEPSAQY
TRBV5-4	ASSLEGASPEKLF
TRBV9	ASSVGLDTQY
TRBV19	ASSIPTAGGSNQPQH
TRBV27	ASSLLPRQGGTEAF
TRBV6-1	ASSGPGTGGSSPLH
TRBV28	ASSPPGLVFEQF
TRBV10-3	AIAGTLSNEQF
TRBV7-8	ASSFWTDSNQPQH
TRBV19	ASREMTSSGYNEQF
TRBV27	ANSFRRTSGRSLNNEQF
TRBV24-1	ATSPPGQLSTDTQY
TRBV10-1	ATKAPKAYSNQPQH
TRBV4-1	ASSQGDRLGQPQH
TRBV5-6	ASSADRNQPQH
TRBV7-9	ASSLVAGGPSYEQY
TRBV30	AWTRDSGRATGELF
TRBV9	ASSVERVDRVGSYEQY
TRBV4-2	ASSQDKTSGQQF
TRBV4-3	ASSQDLGHQPQH
TRBV30	AWSKRRSQDTQY
TRBV2	ASNTGGYQPQH
TRBV10-2	ASSPLGTGGQETQY
TRBV12-3/TRBV12-4	ASSSQGNYGYT
TRBV28	ASRAGQGTYEQY
TRBV6-5	ASSYRGGYGYT
TRBV19	ASSGGRGNEQF
TRBV15	ATRGGGWNEQF
TRBV30	AWVRSGGKYGYT
TRBV30	AWRRQGLETQY
TRBV18	ASSPGGGYGYT
TRBV5-1	ASSFLAGGPWEQY
TRBV24-1	ATSDFGSEQF
TRBV6-5	ASRTGLAIGNEQF
TRBV7-2	ASSVHMNTEAF
TRBV7-2	ASSLAVGQGGSYTQY